The clone carrying this TCR beta chain has at least ten counts. As yet, its antigen is unknown. Ophthalmopathy cases met thresholds of Clinical Activity Score at least 3, NOSPECS grade at least 4 and duration under 3 months. These data are taken from a study of T cells in Graves' hyperthyroidism and ophthalmopathy. RNA transcripts served as the template for amplifying TCR beta CDR3 regions. First-round RT-PCR of the TCR CDR3 relied on the HTBI primer set. TCRdb independently ran MiXCR on the multiplex PCR reads; one entry per CDR3 protein. The sample consists of around 60,000 distinct CDR3 sequences, less than 50% of them appearing once. Notes on the study in general: By a 13 V-J model, ophthalmopathy was set apart from stable hyperthyroidism. The model identified upcoming ophthalmopathy a median about six months ahead of onset.

The trim removed 5 bases at V and 13 bases at J, leaving 17 bases unmatched. CDR1 and CDR2 (germline): SGHAT, FQNNGV. The CDR3 has 15 residues. The sequencing sample was made of blood. The sequence derives from a woman aged 25 to 45 with Graves' ophthalmopathy. V is TRBV11-2 and J is TRBJ2-7; 10 bases map to TRBD2. The CDR3 sequence: CASSPGGSGRAPFYF. The CDR3 nucleotides are TGTGCCAGCAGCCCGGGGGGGAGCGGGAGGGCCCCTTTTTACTTC.